This entry concerns a single T cell receptor (delta chain). The antigen this receptor binds is unknown. No base-level quality is on record; no much larger clone is a single base apart. These data come from a study of delta chain sequences of gamma delta T cells (dated by TCRdb to 2015 to 2018). Library preparation was by 5' RACE. Sequenced using an Illumina MiSeq. After TCRdb called clones again from the public reads with CATT, rows with identical DNA were merged. Here the sample has roughly 700 delta-chain clones; just over 35% occur a single time. The top ten clones comprise roughly half of the sample. CDR1 and CDR2, per the germline V gene, are TSWWSYY and QGS. Between the V and J ends, shortened by 1 base and 11 bases respectively, the junction contains 12 bases. From the cysteine up to the phenylalanine, the CDR3 has a length of 15 residues. The CDR3 DNA has 45 bases and is translated from base 1.

This sequence uses TRDV1 and TRDJ3; a tentative D match to TRDD3 spans 5 bases. This sequence was found in a human donor in good health. The material sequenced was either unsorted cells or a sorted T cell fraction (not recorded which). Here the CDR3 is given as CALGERGGEPRQMFF. In nucleotides, the sequence is TGTGCTCTTGGGGAACGAGGAGGGGAACCCCGACAGATGTTTTTC.